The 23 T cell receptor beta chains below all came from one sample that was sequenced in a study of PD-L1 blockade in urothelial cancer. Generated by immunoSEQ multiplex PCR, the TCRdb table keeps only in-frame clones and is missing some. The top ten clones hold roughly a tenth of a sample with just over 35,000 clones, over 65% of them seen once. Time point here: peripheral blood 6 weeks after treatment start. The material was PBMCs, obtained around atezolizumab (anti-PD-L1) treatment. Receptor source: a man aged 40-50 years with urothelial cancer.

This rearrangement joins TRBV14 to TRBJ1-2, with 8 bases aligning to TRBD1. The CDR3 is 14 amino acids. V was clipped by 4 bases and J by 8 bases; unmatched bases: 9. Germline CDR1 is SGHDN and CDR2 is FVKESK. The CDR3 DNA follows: TGTGCCAGCAGCCTGAGGACAGGGCTAAGAGGCTACACCTTC. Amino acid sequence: CASSLRTGLRGYTF.

As DNA, the CDR3 is TGCGCCAGCAGCCAAGCCTTGACTAGCGGGTACGAGCAGTACTTC. It specifies CASSQALTSGYEQYF. The gene calls are TRBV4-3 and TRBJ2-7; TRBD2 matches 10 bases. The CDR3 runs to 15 residues. Losses at the gene ends were 1 base for V and 4 bases for J; bases not matched to a gene: 4. Germline V gene data show CDR1 as LGHNA and CDR2 as YSLEER.

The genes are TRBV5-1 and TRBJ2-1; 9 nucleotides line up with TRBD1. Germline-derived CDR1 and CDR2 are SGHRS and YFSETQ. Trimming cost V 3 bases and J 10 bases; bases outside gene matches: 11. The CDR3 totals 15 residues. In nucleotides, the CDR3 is TGCGCCAGCAGCTCAGCCTTACAGGGGGCCGAAGAGCAGTTCTTC. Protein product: CASSSALQGAEEQFF.

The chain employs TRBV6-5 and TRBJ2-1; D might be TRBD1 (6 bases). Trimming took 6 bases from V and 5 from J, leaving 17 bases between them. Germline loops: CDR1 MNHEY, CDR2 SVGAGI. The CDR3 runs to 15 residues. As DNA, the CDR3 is TGTGCCAGCAGCCTTGGGGGCGGAAATCACAATGAGCAGTTCTTC. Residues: CASSLGGGNHNEQFF.

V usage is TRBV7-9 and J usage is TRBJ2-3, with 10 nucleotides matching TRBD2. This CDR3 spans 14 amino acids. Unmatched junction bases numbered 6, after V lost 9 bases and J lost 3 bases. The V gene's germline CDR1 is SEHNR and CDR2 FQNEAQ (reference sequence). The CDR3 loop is CASTTSGITDTQYF. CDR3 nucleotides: TGTGCCAGTACTACTAGCGGGATAACAGATACGCAGTATTTT.

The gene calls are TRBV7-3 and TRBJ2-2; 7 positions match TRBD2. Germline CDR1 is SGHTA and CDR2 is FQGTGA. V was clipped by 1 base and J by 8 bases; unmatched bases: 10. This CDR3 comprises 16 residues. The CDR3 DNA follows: TGTGCCAGCAGCTTAAAGGGCGGGACTACACGAGGGGAGCTGTTTTTT. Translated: CASSLKGGTTRGELFF.

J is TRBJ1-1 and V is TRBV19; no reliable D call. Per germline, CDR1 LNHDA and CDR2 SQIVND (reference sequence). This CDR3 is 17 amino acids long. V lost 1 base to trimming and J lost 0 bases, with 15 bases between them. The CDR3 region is CASSIGAGGSMNTEAFF. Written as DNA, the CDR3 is TGTGCCAGTAGTATAGGGGCAGGAGGTTCAATGAACACTGAAGCTTTCTTT.

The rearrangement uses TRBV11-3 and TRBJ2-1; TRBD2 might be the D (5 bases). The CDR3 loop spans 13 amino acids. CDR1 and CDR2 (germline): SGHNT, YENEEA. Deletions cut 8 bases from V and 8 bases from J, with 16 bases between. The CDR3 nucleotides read TGTGCCAGCGGCAGCGGTGTTTCCGATGAGCAGTTCTTC. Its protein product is CASGSGVSDEQFF.

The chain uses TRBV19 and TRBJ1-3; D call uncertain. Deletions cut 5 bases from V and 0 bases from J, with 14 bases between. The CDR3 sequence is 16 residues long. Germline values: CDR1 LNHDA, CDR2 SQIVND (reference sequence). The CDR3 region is CASSPMAAHSGNTIYF. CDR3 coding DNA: TGTGCCAGTAGTCCTATGGCGGCTCACTCTGGAAACACCATATATTTT.

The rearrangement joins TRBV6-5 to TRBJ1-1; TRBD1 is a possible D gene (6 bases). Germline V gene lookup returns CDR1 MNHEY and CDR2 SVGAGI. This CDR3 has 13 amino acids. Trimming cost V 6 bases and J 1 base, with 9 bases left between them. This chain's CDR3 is CASRLGQNTEAFF. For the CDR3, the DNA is TGTGCCAGCAGGCTGGGACAGAACACTGAAGCTTTCTTT.

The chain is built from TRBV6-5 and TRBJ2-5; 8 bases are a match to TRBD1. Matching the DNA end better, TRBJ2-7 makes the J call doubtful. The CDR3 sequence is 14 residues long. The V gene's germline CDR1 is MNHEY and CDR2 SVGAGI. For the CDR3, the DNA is TGTGCCAGCAGTTCTCGGACAGGGAGGACCGAGCAGTACTTC. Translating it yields CASSSRTGRTEQYF.

CDR3 DNA sequence: TGTGCCAGCCACCCCGGGTGGACTGAAGCTTTCTTT. This encodes CASHPGWTEAFF. This chain uses TRBV6-1 with TRBJ1-1; D is unclear. CDR3 length: 12 amino acids. Germline loops: CDR1 MNHNS, CDR2 SASEGT. V lost 8 bases to trimming and J lost 5 bases, with 12 bases between them.

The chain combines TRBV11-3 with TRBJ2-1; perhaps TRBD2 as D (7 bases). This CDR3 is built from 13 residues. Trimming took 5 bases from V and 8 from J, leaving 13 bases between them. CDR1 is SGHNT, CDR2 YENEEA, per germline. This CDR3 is CASSPGGRDEQFF. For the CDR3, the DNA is TGTGCCAGCAGCCCGGGGGGCAGGGATGAGCAGTTCTTC.

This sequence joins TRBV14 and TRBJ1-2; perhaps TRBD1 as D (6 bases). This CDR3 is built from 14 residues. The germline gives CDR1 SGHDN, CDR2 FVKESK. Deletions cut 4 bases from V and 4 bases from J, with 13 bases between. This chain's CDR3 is CASSPSGVAYGYTF. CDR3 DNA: TGTGCCAGCAGCCCCTCAGGGGTCGCCTATGGCTACACCTTC.

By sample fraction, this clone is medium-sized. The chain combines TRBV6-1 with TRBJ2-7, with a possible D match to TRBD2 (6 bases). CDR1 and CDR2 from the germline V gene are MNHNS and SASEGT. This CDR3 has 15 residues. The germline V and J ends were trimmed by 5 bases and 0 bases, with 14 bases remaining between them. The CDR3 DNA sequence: TGTGCCAGCAGTTTAGAGAGCGGGTACTCCTACGAGCAGTACTTC. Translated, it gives CASSLESGYSYEQYF.

Here the CDR3 DNA reads TGTGCCAGCAGTTTCAGAGGTATGAGGCCCGTATTCGCTAACTATGGCTACACCTTC. Encoded protein: CASSFRGMRPVFANYGYTF. The chain carries TRBV28 and TRBJ1-2, with unresolved D. CDR1 MDHEN and CDR2 SYDVKM come from the germline V gene. Trimming left V 3 bases short and J 0 bases short, with 23 bases between. The CDR3 has 19 residues.

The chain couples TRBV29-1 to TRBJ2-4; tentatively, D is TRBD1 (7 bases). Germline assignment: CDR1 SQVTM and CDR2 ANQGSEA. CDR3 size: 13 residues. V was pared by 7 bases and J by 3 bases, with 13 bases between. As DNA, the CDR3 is TGCAGCGGACAGGGAGGTGGCAAAAACATTCAGTACTTC. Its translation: CSGQGGGKNIQYF.

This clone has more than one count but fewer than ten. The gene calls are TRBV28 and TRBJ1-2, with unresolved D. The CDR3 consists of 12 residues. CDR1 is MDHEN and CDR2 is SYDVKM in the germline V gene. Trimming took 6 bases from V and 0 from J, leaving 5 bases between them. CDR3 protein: CASRRTNYGYTF. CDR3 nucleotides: TGTGCCAGCAGGCGCACTAACTATGGCTACACCTTC.

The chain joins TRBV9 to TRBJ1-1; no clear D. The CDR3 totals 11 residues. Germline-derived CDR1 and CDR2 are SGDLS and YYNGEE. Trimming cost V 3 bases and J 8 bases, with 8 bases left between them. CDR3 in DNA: TGTGCCAGCAGCGACCCCCAGGAAGCTTTCTTT. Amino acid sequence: CASSDPQEAFF.

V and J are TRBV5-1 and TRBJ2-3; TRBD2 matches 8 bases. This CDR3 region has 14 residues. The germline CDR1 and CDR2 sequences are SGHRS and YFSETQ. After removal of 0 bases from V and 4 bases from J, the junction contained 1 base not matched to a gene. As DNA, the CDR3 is TGCGCCAGCAGCTTGGCTAGCGGGCCAGATACGCAGTATTTT. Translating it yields CASSLASGPDTQYF. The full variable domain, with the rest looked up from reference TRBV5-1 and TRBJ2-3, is KAGVTQTPRYLIKTRGQQVTLSCSPISGHRSVSWYQQTPGQGLQFLFEYFSETQRNKGNFPGRFSGRQFSNSRSEMNVSTLELGDSALYLCASSLASGPDTQYFGPGTRLTVL.

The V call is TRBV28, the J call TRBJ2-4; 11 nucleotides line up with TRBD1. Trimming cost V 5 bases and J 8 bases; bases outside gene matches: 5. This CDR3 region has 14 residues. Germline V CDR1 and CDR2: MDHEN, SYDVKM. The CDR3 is CASSTGTGGDIQYF. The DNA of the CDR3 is TGTGCCAGCAGTACCGGGACAGGGGGGGACATTCAGTACTTC.

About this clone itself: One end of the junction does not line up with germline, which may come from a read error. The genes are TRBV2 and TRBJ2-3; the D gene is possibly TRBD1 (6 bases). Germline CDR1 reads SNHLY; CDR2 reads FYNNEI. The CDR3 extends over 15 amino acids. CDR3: CASREEDRPTDTQYF. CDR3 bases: TGTGCCAGCAGGGAAGAGGACAGACCCACAGATACGCAGTATTTT.

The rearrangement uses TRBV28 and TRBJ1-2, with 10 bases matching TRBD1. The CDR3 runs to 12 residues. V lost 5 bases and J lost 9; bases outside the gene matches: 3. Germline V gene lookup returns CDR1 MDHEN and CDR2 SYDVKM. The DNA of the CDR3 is TGTGCCAGCAGTCCGGGACAGGGGCGCTACACCTTC. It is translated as CASSPGQGRYTF.